This is a list of T cell receptor beta chains from one sample in a study of cytomegalovirus exposure and HLA in healthy donors. The assay was immunoSEQ multiplex PCR, and TCRdb's table has in-frame clones only and misses some. Counted here are about 150,000 clones, 84% occurring once; the ten biggest clones make up around 5%. Sequencing was done on a sample of PBMCs. Receptors were obtained from a girl aged 5 to 17 in good health and CMV-seropositive. CDR3s include the opening cysteine and the closing phenylalanine or tryptophan. Fields, in order: D gene, J gene, CDR3 length, V gene, clone size, CDR3 DNA, CDR3 protein. A D gene is named only where the DNA matches it firmly. The size field is filled for only some rows; it gives once, few, many or a size class.

d_gene: .
j_gene: TRBJ2-5
len: 16
v_gene: TRBV11-3
abundance: .
CDR3nt: TGTGCCAGCAGCTTATTAGGAGGGGATCTACCGGAGACCCAGTACTTC
CDR3aa: CASSLLGGDLPETQYF

d_gene: .
j_gene: TRBJ2-7
len: 13
v_gene: TRBV6-5
abundance: .
CDR3nt: TGTGCCAGCAGTTCCGGGGAATTCTACGAGCAGTACTTC
CDR3aa: CASSSGEFYEQYF

d_gene: .
j_gene: TRBJ1-5
len: 15
v_gene: TRBV6-6
abundance: few
CDR3nt: TGTGCCAGCAGCCCCGCAGGGGCCACCAATCAGCCCCAGCATTTT
CDR3aa: CASSPAGATNQPQHF

d_gene: .
j_gene: TRBJ1-2
len: 14
v_gene: TRBV4-1
abundance: .
CDR3nt: TGCGCCAGCAGCCACCCCGGGACAAGCTATGGCTACACCTTC
CDR3aa: CASSHPGTSYGYTF

d_gene: .
j_gene: TRBJ1-1
len: 15
v_gene: TRBV6-5
abundance: .
CDR3nt: TGTGCCAGCAGTTACTCGCTGGGCCTGGGCGCTGAAGCTTTCTTT
CDR3aa: CASSYSLGLGAEAFF

d_gene: TRBD1
j_gene: TRBJ1-2
len: 14
v_gene: TRBV5-4
abundance: .
CDR3nt: TGTGCCAGTGAAACAGGGGGCAATAACTATGGCTACACCTTC
CDR3aa: CASETGGNNYGYTF

d_gene: TRBD1
j_gene: TRBJ1-2
len: 15
v_gene: TRBV7-9
abundance: .
CDR3nt: TGTGCCAGCAGCTCGCGTCGACAGGGAACGGGTGGCTACACCTTC
CDR3aa: CASSSRRQGTGGYTF

d_gene: .
j_gene: TRBJ2-5
len: 13
v_gene: TRBV7-9
abundance: .
CDR3nt: TGTGCCAGCAGCTTAAGGACTTTAGAGACCCAGTACTTC
CDR3aa: CASSLRTLETQYF

d_gene: .
j_gene: TRBJ1-2
len: 13
v_gene: TRBV28
abundance: once
CDR3nt: TGTGCCAGTCAGGATCAGAGGGACTATGGCTACACCTTC
CDR3aa: CASQDQRDYGYTF

d_gene: .
j_gene: TRBJ1-2
len: 15
v_gene: TRBV2
abundance: .
CDR3nt: TGTGCCAGCAGTGAAGACGGGACACTTAACTATGGCTACACCTTC
CDR3aa: CASSEDGTLNYGYTF

d_gene: .
j_gene: TRBJ2-5
len: 12
v_gene: TRBV29-1
abundance: .
CDR3nt: TGCAGCGTTGAAGGCGTCCAAGAGACCCAGTACTTC
CDR3aa: CSVEGVQETQYF

d_gene: TRBD1
j_gene: TRBJ1-5
len: 15
v_gene: TRBV10-2
abundance: .
CDR3nt: TGCGCCAGCACCGACGGGACAGTTAGCAATCAGCCCCAGCATTTT
CDR3aa: CASTDGTVSNQPQHF

d_gene: TRBD1
j_gene: TRBJ1-2
len: 14
v_gene: TRBV6-1
abundance: .
CDR3nt: TGTGCCAGCAGGCGACAGGGGGCTAACTATGGCTACACCTTC
CDR3aa: CASRRQGANYGYTF

d_gene: TRBD1
j_gene: TRBJ1-5
len: 14
v_gene: TRBV30
abundance: once
CDR3nt: TGTGCCTGGAGGAGGACAGGGGGCGGCCAGCCCCAGCATTTT
CDR3aa: CAWRRTGGGQPQHF

d_gene: .
j_gene: TRBJ1-5
len: 15
v_gene: TRBV5-4
abundance: once
CDR3nt: TGTGCCAGCAGCTTGGATCTAGGAAGCAATCAGCCCCAGCATTTT
CDR3aa: CASSLDLGSNQPQHF

d_gene: TRBD1
j_gene: TRBJ1-3
len: 17
v_gene: TRBV5-1
abundance: .
CDR3nt: TGCGCCAGCAGCTTGGAGGGACAGGGGTTTTCTGGAAACACCATATATTTT
CDR3aa: CASSLEGQGFSGNTIYF

d_gene: TRBD1
j_gene: TRBJ1-3
len: 15
v_gene: TRBV6-1
abundance: few
CDR3nt: TGTGCCAGCAGTGACTGGACAGGGGGTGGAAACACCATATATTTT
CDR3aa: CASSDWTGGGNTIYF

d_gene: .
j_gene: TRBJ2-7
len: 11
v_gene: TRBV2
abundance: .
CDR3nt: TGTGCCAGCAGTGTAACCTACGAGCAGTACTTC
CDR3aa: CASSVTYEQYF

d_gene: .
j_gene: TRBJ2-3
len: 15
v_gene: TRBV28
abundance: .
CDR3nt: TGTGCCAGCAGTTTCCCCGGGTCTCGCACAGATACGCAGTATTTT
CDR3aa: CASSFPGSRTDTQYF

d_gene: .
j_gene: TRBJ2-1
len: 12
v_gene: TRBV15
abundance: .
CDR3nt: TGTGCCACCAGCAGAGATGGGGGGGGCCCCTTCTTC
CDR3aa: CATSRDGGGPFF

d_gene: .
j_gene: TRBJ1-1
len: 11
v_gene: TRBV29-1
abundance: .
CDR3nt: TGCAGCGCCAGCGACAGGTATGAAGCTTTCTTT
CDR3aa: CSASDRYEAFF

d_gene: TRBD1
j_gene: TRBJ1-1
len: 15
v_gene: TRBV5-1
abundance: .
CDR3nt: TGCGCCAGCAGACCCGGGGACAGGTTGAACACTGAAGCTTTCTTT
CDR3aa: CASRPGDRLNTEAFF

d_gene: .
j_gene: TRBJ1-5
len: 14
v_gene: TRBV19
abundance: few
CDR3nt: TGTGCCAGTAGTTACCTAGAGGGCAATCAGCCCCAGCATTTT
CDR3aa: CASSYLEGNQPQHF